This paragraph reports one T cell receptor (beta chain). The antigen this receptor binds is unknown. No quality values exist for individual bases; no much larger clone is one base distant. The sample's time point, from its label and the paper: about 28 days (+/-7) after the second vaccine dose. Sample treatment or condition, as interpreted from the label and publication: meningococcal conjugate vaccine given as trial control. Samples from vaccinated people were obtained from the UK trials COV001 and COV002, which included a single-blind randomized controlled phase 2/3 trial of AZD1222 (ChAdOx1 nCoV-19) in healthy adults. For TCRbeta chain sequencing, PBMC samples from trial participants were taken at day 0 and at day 28 after the second dose. These data originate in a study of T cell responses to AZD1222 COVID-19 vaccine (dated by TCRdb to the early 2020s). The study in broad terms: A total of approximately 240 trial participants underwent TCR sequencing, of whom 200 to 220 received two doses of AZD1222 and some 25 received two doses of the MenACWY control vaccine. Trial participants were enrolled into age subgroups of 18-55, 56-69 and 70-plus years, which contained about 150, 28 and 57 TCR-sequenced participants, respectively.

The CDR3 regions of human TCRbeta chains were analyzed by immunosequencing. The paper's processing steps were these. Repertoire TCRs were checked for matches against a reference library of SARS-CoV-2-specific TCRs that had been generated using the MIRA antigen-specificity platform. Breadth meant the fraction of unique TCRs that were SARS-CoV-2-associated, whereas depth meant the fraction of total T cells that were SARS-CoV-2-associated. Using the MIRA data, each spike-specific TCR was mapped to the spike region that the TCR reacts to and placed in a CD4 or CD8 class. Log10-transformed breadth and depth values were compared by one-way ANOVA with Sidak's multiple comparisons tests. TCRdb holds this immuneACCESS table with in-frame rearrangements only. Some clones are missing; in checked studies, unresolved V genes explain under half, and the rest has no known cause. V and J calls and clone size are those listed in that table; D and trimming were worked out from the DNA. The sample includes roughly 200,000 clones, with around 94% observed a single time. The ten largest make up approximately 1.5% of the sample.

There are 13 amino acids in the CDR3, from cysteine to phenylalanine inclusive. CDR3 DNA is the only sequence kept; it has 39 bases, read in frame from the first base. Looking up the germline V gene (reference sequence) yields CDR1 SGHNT and CDR2 YYREEE. Trimming removed 4 bases from V and 7 bases from J, leaving 14 bases between the germline ends. Broad study findings and their caveats: Only 5 to 7 AZD1222 recipients were SARS-CoV-2 seropositive at baseline, limiting conclusions about previously exposed vaccinees. CD4 TCRs associated with the vaccine covered the entire spike protein, and the dominant responses were in regions 160-218 and 743-854. Because no samples from the day 14 peak response were available, repertoires could be characterized only after the peak T cell response. In the small 56-69-year group, the increase in depth fell short of significance, most likely because of low power. Participants were mostly white British and included more females than males, and it was suggested by the authors that clonal diversity may have been underestimated. After two AZD1222 doses, both the breadth and the depth of spike-specific TCRs were significantly higher than at day 0 and than in MenACWY recipients. Epitopes outside the regions mutated in the B.1.351 and B.1.1.7 variants were reportedly recognized by nearly half of the unique spike-specific TCRs.

The chain uses TRBV5-4 and TRBJ1-2; TRBD1 is perhaps the D gene, given 6 matching bases. The sample consisted of peripheral blood, taken 28 days after the second dose of the MenACWY control vaccine. The receptor was derived from an adult who received the MenACWY meningococcal vaccine as a control. The DNA sequence is given as TGTGCCAGCAGCCAGGCAGGGGTGGGTGGCTACACCTTC. This sequence encodes CASSQAGVGGYTF.